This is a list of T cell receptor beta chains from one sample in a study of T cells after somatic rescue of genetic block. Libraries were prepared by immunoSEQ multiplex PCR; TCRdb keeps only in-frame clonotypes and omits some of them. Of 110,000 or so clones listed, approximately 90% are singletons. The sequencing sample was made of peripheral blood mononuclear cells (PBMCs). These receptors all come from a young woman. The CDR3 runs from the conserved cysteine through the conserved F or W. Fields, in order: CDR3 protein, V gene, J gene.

CDR3: CASSLVGGSSYEQYF; V: TRBV5-6; J: TRBJ2-7
CDR3: CASSPSDRGKYRNYGYTF; V: TRBV14; J: TRBJ1-2
CDR3: CASSAPLRFGLYEQYF; V: TRBV7-8; J: TRBJ2-7
CDR3: CASRGDDGNQPQHF; V: TRBV2; J: TRBJ1-5
CDR3: CASSLSSGKWDTEAFF; V: TRBV5-1; J: TRBJ1-1
CDR3: CASSTRTAGSEKLFF; V: TRBV6-1; J: TRBJ1-4
CDR3: CASSPLRRAGGVYEQYF; V: TRBV7-8; J: TRBJ2-7
CDR3: CASSGEGRPGGEKLFF; V: TRBV19; J: TRBJ1-4
CDR3: CASSFRQGARMWTEAFF; V: TRBV28; J: TRBJ1-1
CDR3: CATSSGGKLFF; V: TRBV15; J: TRBJ1-4
CDR3: CASSLTFRDLKNNYGYTF; V: TRBV18; J: TRBJ1-2
CDR3: CASSPRTGGLLETQYF; V: TRBV2; J: TRBJ2-5
CDR3: CSVDEGYTGELFF; V: TRBV29-1; J: TRBJ2-2
CDR3: CASVRTGGQETQYF; V: TRBV5-1; J: TRBJ2-5
CDR3: CASSAGQGRQPQHF; V: TRBV9; J: TRBJ1-5
CDR3: CASSDKGGMSYNSPLHF; V: TRBV9; J: TRBJ1-6
CDR3: CASSFDSSSGNTIYF; V: TRBV5-1; J: TRBJ1-3
CDR3: CASSQGVRQGGNSSLHF; V: TRBV4-3; J: TRBJ1-6
CDR3: CASSLRGRGSDYGYTF; V: TRBV18; J: TRBJ1-2
CDR3: CASSPGGQGAREQYF; V: TRBV7-3; J: TRBJ2-7
CDR3: CAWNRGSSYNEQFF; V: TRBV30; J: TRBJ2-1
CDR3: CGGGNSPLHF; V: TRBV30; J: TRBJ1-6
CDR3: CASSYEASGGETQYF; V: TRBV6-6; J: TRBJ2-5
CDR3: CARSLVGQRTYEQYF; V: TRBV5-3; J: TRBJ2-7
CDR3: CASSPLATGDGYTF; V: TRBV6-6; J: TRBJ1-2
CDR3: CASSSWTGGNEKLFF; V: TRBV5-1; J: TRBJ1-4
CDR3: CASSQVAARGLGYTF; V: TRBV4-1; J: TRBJ1-2
CDR3: CASSHPTGGGNQPQHF; V: TRBV4-2; J: TRBJ1-5
CDR3: CASSPWGSNQPQHF; V: TRBV19; J: TRBJ1-5
CDR3: CASSADRWGPYNEQFF; V: TRBV6-1; J: TRBJ2-1
CDR3: CASSDIGRVHVEAFF; V: TRBV25-1; J: TRBJ1-1
CDR3: CASSAGIRDSGIYGYTF; V: TRBV9; J: TRBJ1-2
CDR3: CSVENRGSGEQYF; V: TRBV29-1; J: TRBJ2-7
CDR3: CASSALPRGGDQPQHF; V: TRBV25-1; J: TRBJ1-5
CDR3: CASSYSGGRKTQYF; V: TRBV11-3; J: TRBJ2-5
CDR3: CASSPPSSYEQYF; V: TRBV5-1; J: TRBJ2-7
CDR3: CASSPRFELAGGEQFF; V: TRBV14; J: TRBJ2-1
CDR3: CASSQFRMNTEAFF; V: TRBV4-1; J: TRBJ1-1
CDR3: CASSRDRGYGYTF; V: TRBV18; J: TRBJ1-2
CDR3: CASSLWEEANYGYTF; V: TRBV18; J: TRBJ1-2
CDR3: CASTPGNSYNEQFF; V: TRBV6-5; J: TRBJ2-1
CDR3: CASSVHAAGGNTIYF; V: TRBV9; J: TRBJ1-3
CDR3: CASSVDPGTNEKLFF; V: TRBV9; J: TRBJ1-4
CDR3: CASSFQGAVGEKLFF; V: TRBV7-2; J: TRBJ1-4
CDR3: CASSPGGAGSQKLFF; V: TRBV6-5; J: TRBJ1-4
CDR3: CASTISTGENSPLHF; V: TRBV2; J: TRBJ1-6
CDR3: CASSLGLAGGHYEQYF; V: TRBV4-3; J: TRBJ2-7
CDR3: CASSMSSYNEQFF; V: TRBV7-2; J: TRBJ2-1
CDR3: CASSLAGHREVF; V: TRBV7-8; J: TRBJ2-1
CDR3: CASGASRTGELFF; V: TRBV6-1; J: TRBJ2-2
CDR3: CASSIFEGEGSPLHF; V: TRBV19; J: TRBJ1-6
CDR3: CASSQDREISTGELFF; V: TRBV4-1; J: TRBJ2-2
CDR3: CASRISYEQYF; V: TRBV2; J: TRBJ2-7
CDR3: CASSQESAGNTGELFF; V: TRBV4-3; J: TRBJ2-2
CDR3: CASSIPSWDTEAFF; V: TRBV19; J: TRBJ1-1